These T cell receptor beta chains were read from a single sample in a study of shared clonotypes between healthy human individuals. The data were produced by immunoSEQ multiplex PCR, yet TCRdb's version contains in-frame clones alone and is incomplete. This table holds 2 million to 3 million clones, roughly 93% found once. Input material: naive CD4+ T cells from PBMCs. The origin of the receptors is a man younger than 35 in good health. Some clones in this sample may be carry-over from other donors' samples. Both conserved end residues are part of each CDR3. D genes are given only for firm matches. Clone size is shown for a subset of rows, as once, few, many or a class of expanded clone.

TRBV10-3,TRBJ1-1,NA,NA,TGTGCCATCAGTGAGTCACGGGGGGAGAACACTGAAGCTTTCTTT,CAISESRGENTEAFF
TRBV7-2,TRBJ1-2,NA,once,TGTGCCAGCAGCTTAGCGTTTGGCTACACCTTC,CASSLAFGYTF
TRBV4-2,TRBJ2-7,TRBD2,NA,TGTGCCAGCAGCCAAGACGTCGGGACTAGCGGGAGGGGCAGCTCCTACGAGCAGTACTTC,CASSQDVGTSGRGSSYEQYF
TRBV28,TRBJ2-3,NA,NA,TGTGCCAGCAGAAGAAGGGACAACGGAAGGGATACGCAGTATTTT,CASRRRDNGRDTQYF
TRBV29-1,TRBJ2-7,TRBD1,NA,TGCAGCCCCGAGCCCAGGGGGCGCATTAGATTCTACGAGCAGTACTTC,CSPEPRGRIRFYEQYF
TRBV5-1,TRBJ2-5,NA,NA,TGCGCCAGCAGCTTGATAGCGGACCAAGAGACCCAGTACTTC,CASSLIADQETQYF
TRBV2,TRBJ2-7,NA,NA,TGTGCCAGCAGAACGACAGGATTATCCTACGAGCAGTACTTC,CASRTTGLSYEQYF
TRBV5-1,TRBJ2-6,TRBD1,NA,TGCGCCAGCAGGCCCGGACAGGGGAACTCTGGGGCCAACGTCCTGACTTTC,CASRPGQGNSGANVLTF
TRBV27,TRBJ2-7,NA,NA,TGTGCCAGCAGTTTACTAAAGGAGTCGTACGAGCAGTACTTC,CASSLLKESYEQYF
TRBV7-3,TRBJ2-2,TRBD1,NA,TGTGCCAGCAGCTTAACGTCACAGGGGGCCGTTACCGGGGAGCTGTTTTTT,CASSLTSQGAVTGELFF
TRBV28,TRBJ2-7,NA,NA,TGTGCCAGCAGTCCCTCAAAAGGACTACGAACCTACGAGCAGTACTTC,CASSPSKGLRTYEQYF
TRBV27,TRBJ1-2,TRBD1,NA,TGTGCCAGCAGGCGGACAGGGAACTATGGCTACACCTTC,CASRRTGNYGYTF
TRBV11-1,TRBJ2-5,TRBD1,NA,TGTGCCAGCAGCTTAGCGTTGACAGGGGGCCAGGAGACCCAGTACTTC,CASSLALTGGQETQYF
TRBV14,TRBJ2-5,NA,NA,TGTGCCAGCAGCCAACCTGCCAACTTTGTGGAGGAGACCCAGTACTTC,CASSQPANFVEETQYF
TRBV7-2,TRBJ2-2,NA,once,TGTGCCAGCAGCTTAAGGCGGGGAAACACCGGGGAGCTGTTTTTT,CASSLRRGNTGELFF
TRBV5-1,TRBJ2-3,NA,NA,TGCGCCAGCAGCTTTCGGACAGACTATAGCACAGATACGCAGTATTTT,CASSFRTDYSTDTQYF
TRBV9,TRBJ1-1,TRBD1,few,TGTGCCAGCAGCCCAGGGTGGGGACAGGGGGTTGATGAAGCTTTCTTT,CASSPGWGQGVDEAFF
TRBV28,TRBJ2-3,TRBD2,NA,TGTGCCAGCAGTCTCTGGGCGGGAGGACGTGGAGATACGCAGTATTTT,CASSLWAGGRGDTQYF
TRBV11-2,TRBJ2-3,TRBD2,NA,TGTGCCAGCAGCCACGGGAGGACCCAATCAGGGTATACGCAGTATTTT,CASSHGRTQSGYTQYF
TRBV28,TRBJ1-5,NA,few,TGTGCCAGCAGTTCCGGACAGATGGGGGATCAGCCCCAGCATTTT,CASSSGQMGDQPQHF
TRBV7-2,TRBJ2-3,NA,NA,TGTGCCAGCAGCTTAGTGGGTCCCGGCGGGGATACGCAGTATTTT,CASSLVGPGGDTQYF
TRBV19,TRBJ2-5,TRBD2,NA,TGTGCCAGTGGCCTTGGGTCTAGCGGGAGAGCGGGGGAGACCCAGTACTTC,CASGLGSSGRAGETQYF
TRBV4-1,TRBJ2-6,NA,NA,TGCGCCAGCAGCCGAGAGGGTTCTGGGGCCAACGTCCTGACTTTC,CASSREGSGANVLTF
TRBV29-1,TRBJ2-7,TRBD1,NA,TGCAGCGTTGAAGATGACAGGGGTAAGCAGTACTTC,CSVEDDRGKQYF
TRBV2,TRBJ1-2,TRBD1,NA,TGTGCCAGCAGCCCTACCACAGGGGACTATGGCTACACCTTC,CASSPTTGDYGYTF
TRBV7-9,TRBJ2-1,TRBD2,NA,TGTGCCAGCAGCTTAGACCGACTAGCGGGAGACAATGAGCAGTTCTTC,CASSLDRLAGDNEQFF
TRBV6-6,TRBJ2-7,TRBD1,NA,TGTGCCAGCAGTTACCCTGGACAGGGGGTACACGAGCAGTACTTC,CASSYPGQGVHEQYF
TRBV2,TRBJ2-7,TRBD2,NA,TGTGCCGGATCTCCCCTCGGAGCGGGGGGTCGAGAGCAGTACTTC,CAGSPLGAGGREQYF
TRBV6-5,TRBJ1-1,NA,NA,TGTGCCAGCAGAGGAGCAAGTCTGAACACTGAAGCTTTCTTT,CASRGASLNTEAFF